What follows are 18 T cell receptor beta chains derived from one specimen sequenced in a study of T cells in Graves' hyperthyroidism and ophthalmopathy. RNA transcripts gave rise to amplified TCR beta CDR3 regions. The TCR CDR3 was amplified in a first-round RT-PCR using the HTBI primer set. TCRdb reanalysed the multiplex PCR reads using MiXCR and keeps one entry per CDR3 protein. The sample comprises about 400,000 distinct CDR3 sequences, just under 15% of which are singletons, and around a third rests with the top ten. Sample: blood. Receptors originate from a woman in her thirties with Graves' hyperthyroidism.

The chain joins TRBV5-6 to TRBJ1-2; tentative D call: TRBD1 (5 bases). V was clipped by 0 bases and J by 7 bases, with 22 bases between them. There are 17 residues in the CDR3. Germline values: CDR1 SGHDT, CDR2 YYEEEE. This CDR3 reads CASSLGVGLSPLGGYTF. CDR3 sequence (DNA): TGTGCCAGCAGCTTGGGAGTGGGACTCTCTCCTTTGGGTGGCTACACCTTC.

This clonotype was counted many times. The rearrangement joins TRBV2 to TRBJ1-2; D remains ambiguous. This CDR3 comprises 14 residues. Per the germline V gene, CDR1 is SNHLY and CDR2 is FYNNEI. Trimming left V 4 bases short and J 0 bases short, with 9 bases between. The CDR3 loop reads CASSVQETNYGYTF. The CDR3 DNA reads as TGTGCCAGCAGTGTACAAGAAACTAACTATGGCTACACCTTC.

This clonotype was recorded at least ten times. This chain uses TRBV30 with TRBJ2-1; 8 bases fit TRBD2. Germline CDR1 reads GTSNPN; CDR2 reads SVGIG (reference sequence). This CDR3 contains 15 residues. The ends lost 2 bases at V and 3 bases at J; junction bases unmatched: 6. This CDR3 is CAWSPASGYYNEQFF. The CDR3 DNA follows: TGTGCCTGGAGTCCGGCTAGCGGGTACTACAATGAGCAGTTCTTC.

V is TRBV29-1 and J is TRBJ2-7; no firm D call. The CDR3 length is 14 residues. CDR1 and CDR2 from the germline V gene are SQVTM and ANQGSEA. Deletions cut 0 bases from V and 2 bases from J, with 11 bases between. This CDR3 reads CSVEDTLGTYEQYF. The CDR3, as DNA: TGCAGCGTTGAAGATACCCTGGGGACCTACGAGCAGTACTTC.

This clonotype was seen ten or more times. This chain joins TRBV3-1 and TRBJ1-2; D might be TRBD1 (6 bases). The CDR3 extends over 15 amino acids. V lost 0 bases, J lost 4 bases, and 12 bases lay in between. Germline CDR1 reads LGHDT; CDR2 reads YNNKEL (reference sequence). CDR3 loop: CASSQDPGGGYGYTF. The CDR3, as DNA: TGTGCCAGCAGCCAAGATCCCGGGGGCGGCTATGGCTACACCTTC.

The chain recombines TRBV5-4 with TRBJ2-5; no clear D. The CDR3 is 15 amino acids. Trimming stripped 0 bases from V and 3 bases from J, with 12 bases between. Per germline, CDR1 SGHNT and CDR2 YYREEE (reference sequence). The DNA for the CDR3 is TGTGCCAGCAGCTTGGGGACGGAAAACAAAGAGACCCAGTACTTC. Translated: CASSLGTENKETQYF.

With regard to this clonotype: This could be a read error, since a much larger clone is one nucleotide away. The chain uses TRBV28 and TRBJ2-5, with TRBD2 as a possible D gene (6 bases). The V end lost 5 bases, the J end lost 4 bases, and 17 bases lay between the germline ends. Per the germline V gene, CDR1 is MDHEN and CDR2 is SYDVKM. This CDR3 contains 15 residues. The CDR3 bases are TGTGCCAGCAGTCCGGGCGGGCTAGCGAGAGAGACCCAGTACTTC. Protein sequence: CASSPGGLARETQYF.

Only a few counts were recorded for this clonotype. The V call is TRBV6-1, the J call TRBJ2-7; no reliable D call. Germline V gene data show CDR1 as MNHNS and CDR2 as SASEGT. This CDR3 has 11 amino acids. With 10 bases removed from V and 4 bases from J, the gap between germline ends came to 11 bases. CDR3 in amino acids: CATRGVYEQYF. Here the CDR3 DNA reads TGTGCCACCCGTGGTGTTTACGAGCAGTACTTC.

This clonotype was seen a single time. J is TRBJ2-1 and V is TRBV20-1; 8 bases are a match to TRBD1. Germline V gives CDR1 DFQATT, CDR2 SNEGSKA (reference sequence). The CDR3 totals 12 residues. V shed 3 bases and J 10 bases; nucleotides not matched to a gene: 5. As DNA, the CDR3 is TGCAGTGCTAGTGTGGGACAGGTAGAGCAGTTCTTC. Translated, it gives CSASVGQVEQFF.

The V and J genes are TRBV27 and TRBJ2-2; 14 bases line up with TRBD2. V gave up 8 bases and J gave up 5 bases; unmatched junction bases: 7. This CDR3 spans 16 amino acids. Germline assignment: CDR1 MNHEY and CDR2 SMNVEV (reference sequence). This CDR3 reads CASRLAGGEGTGELFF. The CDR3, as DNA: TGTGCCAGCCGACTAGCGGGAGGGGAGGGTACCGGGGAGCTGTTTTTT.

This clonotype occurred many times. This rearrangement joins TRBV30 to TRBJ2-1, with D tentatively TRBD1 (5 bases). The CDR3 totals 16 residues. Germline lookup yields CDR1 GTSNPN and CDR2 SVGIG (reference sequence). Trimming took 4 bases from V and 0 from J, leaving 16 bases between them. CDR3 nucleotides: TGTGCCTGGACCCTTGGGGCCAGAAGCTCCTACAATGAGCAGTTCTTC. Encoded protein: CAWTLGARSSYNEQFF.

The chain couples TRBV19 to TRBJ2-1, with 9 bases fitting TRBD2. This CDR3 region has 15 residues. J lost 5 bases, V lost 6 bases, and 8 bases had no gene match. Germline CDR1 LNHDA, CDR2 SQIVND (reference sequence). This CDR3 reads CASSHPSGANNEQFF. The CDR3 bases are TGTGCCAGTAGCCACCCTAGCGGGGCTAACAATGAGCAGTTCTTC.

The V and J genes are TRBV12-3 or TRBV12-4 and TRBJ1-5; 11 bases are a match to TRBD1. Germline trimming cut 6 bases from V and 4 bases from J; bases unmatched to any gene: 8. This CDR3 region has 16 residues. The CDR3 is CASRQDRGLVNQPQHF. CDR3 in DNA: TGTGCCAGCAGGCAGGACAGGGGGCTTGTAAATCAGCCCCAGCATTTT.

The rearrangement joins TRBV7-2 to TRBJ2-6; possible D gene TRBD2, 5 bases. Germline values: CDR1 SGHTA, CDR2 FQGNSA. CDR3 length: 15 amino acids. V lost 3 bases and J lost 1, with 7 bases in between. CDR3 residues: CASSFSGSGANVLTF. Written as DNA, the CDR3 is TGTGCCAGCAGCTTTTCGGGGTCTGGGGCCAACGTCCTGACTTTC. The variable domain in full, completed from reference TRBV7-2 and TRBJ2-6, reads GAGVSQSPSNKVTEKGKDVELRCDPISGHTALYWYRQSLGQGLEFLIYFQGNSAPDKSGLPSDRFSAERTGGSVSTLTIQRTQQEDSAVYLCASSFSGSGANVLTFGAGSRLTVL.

Many counts were recorded for this clonotype. The chain uses TRBV6-6 and TRBJ1-1, with D possibly TRBD1 on 5 matching bases. Germline loops: CDR1 MNHNY, CDR2 SVGAGI (reference sequence). The V end was cut by 2 bases, the J end by 5 bases, with 12 bases between. The CDR3 runs 14 residues. CDR3 region: CASSYDTRGTEAFF. As DNA, the CDR3 is TGTGCCAGCAGTTACGACACCCGGGGGACTGAAGCTTTCTTT.

This clonotype was counted ten times or more. The chain combines TRBV11-3 with TRBJ2-1, with a weak D call TRBD1 (6 bases). The CDR3 is made up of 13 amino acids. Per the germline V gene, CDR1 is SGHNT and CDR2 is YENEEA. V gave up 5 bases and J gave up 6 bases, with 11 bases separating them. The CDR3 DNA follows: TGTGCCAGCAGCAACTCAGGGGCCAATGAGCAGTTCTTC. Protein product: CASSNSGANEQFF.

J is TRBJ2-3 and V is TRBV14; maybe TRBD2 (5 bases). Germline lookup yields CDR1 SGHDN and CDR2 FVKESK. The CDR3 totals 17 residues. Trimming took 0 bases from V and 1 from J, leaving 14 bases between them. CDR3 sequence (DNA): TGTGCCAGCAGCCAAGATCCTAGCCGTTTTCGCACAGATACGCAGTATTTT. Translation: CASSQDPSRFRTDTQYF.

This clonotype was picked up many times. For the CDR3, the DNA is TGTGCCAGCTCACCACCGAGCGGGACTTCCTACAATGAGCAGTTCTTC. This codes for CASSPPSGTSYNEQFF. The chain uses TRBV18 and TRBJ2-1; 7 bases fit TRBD2. Looked up from germline, CDR1 is KGHSH and CDR2 is LQKENI. The CDR3 length is 16 residues. The V gene end was trimmed by 0 bases and the J gene end by 1 base; junction bases not matched to a gene: 3.